A selection of T cell receptor beta chains follows, all from one sample in a study of shared T cell receptors in the human thymus. Using immunoSEQ multiplex PCR, the repertoire was profiled, and TCRdb retains in-frame clones only, with some absent. The table lists some 660,000 clones, about 90% of them singletons. These data also featured in a second study, about human thymus T cells.

The sequenced sample was thymocytes. The receptors were sampled from a boy younger than two with a congenital heart defect. The CDR3 runs from the conserved cysteine through the conserved F or W. The D gene is left open where the match is weak. Size is stated for part of the rows, as once, few or many counts, or as a class when the clone is expanded.

J gene	clone size	V gene	D gene	CDR3 protein	CDR3 DNA
TRBJ2-7	NA	TRBV5-1	NA	CASSLTKSYEQYF	TGCGCCAGCAGCTTGACTAAGTCCTACGAGCAGTACTTC
TRBJ2-3	NA	TRBV7-7	NA	CASSPRLDSDTQYF	TGTGCTAGCAGCCCACGACTAGATTCAGATACGCAGTATTTT
TRBJ1-3	NA	TRBV25-1	NA	CASSELLVSGNTIYF	TGTGCCAGCAGTGAACTTTTAGTCTCTGGAAACACCATATATTTT
TRBJ2-7	NA	TRBV9	TRBD1	CASSEGQGADEQYF	TGTGCCAGCAGCGAGGGGCAGGGGGCGGACGAGCAGTACTTC
TRBJ1-1	NA	TRBV2	NA	CARGTGRDTEAFF	TGTGCCAGGGGTACAGGGAGGGACACTGAAGCTTTCTTT
TRBJ1-5	few	TRBV19	TRBD1	CAATGVNQPQHF	TGTGCCGCGACAGGGGTCAATCAGCCCCAGCATTTT
TRBJ2-3	NA	TRBV7-6	NA	CASSLVVVRETDTQYF	TGTGCCAGCAGCTTAGTGGTAGTAAGGGAGACAGATACGCAGTATTTT
TRBJ1-4	NA	TRBV9	NA	CASRAGLGNDEKLFF	TGTGCCAGCAGGGCAGGTCTTGGTAATGATGAAAAACTGTTTTTT
TRBJ1-2	NA	TRBV27	NA	CASKPRTDGPNYGYTF	TGTGCCAGCAAGCCTCGGACAGACGGACCTAACTATGGCTACACCTTC
TRBJ2-1	NA	TRBV30	TRBD2	CAWSVPVLAGHNEQFF	TGTGCCTGGAGTGTACCAGTACTAGCGGGCCACAATGAGCAGTTCTTC
TRBJ1-2	few	TRBV7-8	NA	CASSLGGDNYGYTF	TGTGCCAGCAGCTTAGGGGGGGACAACTATGGCTACACCTTC
TRBJ2-1	once	TRBV5-1	TRBD2	CASSTPPSGSCNEQFF	TGCGCCAGCAGCACCCCGCCTAGCGGGAGTTGCAATGAGCAGTTCTTC
TRBJ1-2	NA	TRBV5-4	TRBD1	CASRLRGHYGYTF	TGTGCCAGCCGTCTGAGGGGGCACTATGGCTACACCTTC
TRBJ1-1	NA	TRBV27	TRBD1	CASSGMDRGNTEAFF	TGTGCCAGCAGCGGAATGGACAGGGGCAACACTGAAGCTTTCTTT
TRBJ1-3	NA	TRBV19	TRBD1	CASSTPGTGVRRAGNTIYF	TGTGCCAGTAGTACGCCCGGGACAGGGGTCCGTCGAGCTGGAAACACCATATATTTT
TRBJ1-5	few	TRBV28	NA	CASSSGTGGRPQHF	TGTGCCAGCAGTTCAGGGACCGGGGGGCGGCCCCAGCATTTT
TRBJ2-4	NA	TRBV5-4	NA	CASSRGTGNTKNIQYF	TGTGCCAGCAGCCGCGGCACGGGGAATACTAAAAACATTCAGTACTTC
TRBJ1-3	NA	TRBV6-1	NA	CASSANPMGDSGNTIYF	TGTGCCAGCAGTGCCAATCCCATGGGCGACTCTGGAAACACCATATATTTT
TRBJ1-1	NA	TRBV2	NA	CATPRVLNTEAFF	TGTGCCACTCCGCGCGTACTGAACACTGAAGCTTTCTTT
TRBJ2-1	NA	TRBV14	TRBD2	CASSQDGLAVYNEQFF	TGTGCCAGCAGCCAAGATGGACTAGCGGTTTACAATGAGCAGTTCTTC
TRBJ2-4	NA	TRBV4-1	TRBD2	CASGTSGAVRIQYF	TGCGCCAGCGGGACTAGCGGAGCTGTGCGCATTCAGTACTTC
TRBJ1-1	NA	TRBV27	NA	CASSQTQGVSTEAFF	TGTGCCAGCAGTCAAACCCAGGGTGTATCCACTGAAGCTTTCTTT
TRBJ1-1	once	TRBV30	TRBD1	CAWSENGTGGTEAFF	TGTGCCTGGAGTGAAAACGGGACAGGGGGAACTGAAGCTTTCTTT
TRBJ2-1	NA	TRBV4-3	TRBD2	CASSHGRVSGKALMDEQFF	TGCGCCAGCAGCCATGGGAGGGTGAGCGGGAAGGCCCTAATGGATGAGCAGTTCTTC
TRBJ1-2	NA	TRBV5-1	TRBD1	CASSFDRGGLGYGYTF	TGCGCCAGCAGCTTTGACAGGGGGGGTTTAGGATATGGCTACACCTTC
TRBJ2-7	NA	TRBV14	NA	CASSQEGQAYEQYF	TGTGCCAGCAGCCAAGAGGGACAAGCCTACGAGCAGTACTTC
TRBJ2-1	NA	TRBV15	TRBD2	CATSRAAGGRDEQFF	TGTGCCACCAGCAGAGCTGCGGGGGGGCGGGATGAGCAGTTCTTC
TRBJ1-1	NA	TRBV7-3	NA	CASSYTNTEAFF	TGTGCCAGCAGCTACACGAACACTGAAGCTTTCTTT
TRBJ1-5	NA	TRBV23-1	NA	CASSQKIRKVRWGGNQPQHF	TGCGCCAGCAGCCAAAAGATTCGAAAGGTTAGATGGGGGGGCAATCAGCCCCAGCATTTT
TRBJ2-1	NA	TRBV6-5	TRBD2	CASSYPSREGRNEQFF	TGTGCCAGCAGTTACCCCTCGCGGGAGGGCCGCAATGAGCAGTTCTTC
TRBJ2-2	NA	TRBV7-2	NA	CASSFQGLGTGELFF	TGTGCCAGCAGCTTTCAGGGGCTTGGAACCGGGGAGCTGTTTTTT
TRBJ2-5	NA	TRBV9	TRBD2	CASSVETSGSGETQYF	TGTGCCAGCAGCGTAGAGACTAGCGGATCAGGGGAGACCCAGTACTTC
TRBJ1-2	NA	TRBV30	TRBD1	CAWSPNRGRVYGYTF	TGTGCCTGGAGCCCAAACAGGGGGCGCGTCTATGGCTACACCTTC
TRBJ2-7	NA	TRBV14	TRBD2	CASSPKTGLPWKNLYEQYF	TGTGCCAGCAGCCCAAAAACGGGACTACCCTGGAAAAACCTGTACGAGCAGTACTTC
TRBJ2-4	NA	TRBV28	TRBD2	CATKTSGRTKNIQYF	TGTGCCACCAAGACTAGCGGGAGGACCAAAAACATTCAGTACTTC
TRBJ2-1	NA	TRBV5-1	TRBD1	CASSYTPGQGGNEQFF	TGCGCCAGCAGCTACACCCCGGGACAGGGAGGCAATGAGCAGTTCTTC
TRBJ2-5	NA	TRBV5-6	TRBD1	CASSTGQGWETQYF	TGTGCCAGCAGCACGGGACAGGGGTGGGAGACCCAGTACTTC
TRBJ2-3	NA	TRBV10-3	NA	CAISADSLFDTQYF	TGTGCCATCAGTGCGGACTCCCTGTTTGATACGCAGTATTTT
TRBJ1-6	NA	TRBV28	NA	CASSPQGRNSPLHF	TGTGCCAGCAGTCCACAGGGAAGGAATTCACCCCTCCACTTT
TRBJ1-5	once	TRBV4-2	NA	CASSQARGAPNQPQHF	TGTGCCAGCAGCCAAGCCCGGGGGGCCCCCAATCAGCCCCAGCATTTT
TRBJ2-7	NA	TRBV5-1	NA	CASSLLGNKTYEQYF	TGCGCCAGCAGCTTGTTGGGCAACAAAACCTACGAGCAGTACTTC
TRBJ2-6	NA	TRBV15	TRBD1	CATSRGGQNSGANVLTF	TGTGCCACCAGCAGAGGGGGACAGAACTCTGGGGCCAACGTCCTGACTTTC
TRBJ1-1	NA	TRBV25-1	NA	CASSRAGVNTEAFF	TGTGCCAGCAGTCGGGCAGGGGTGAACACTGAAGCTTTCTTT
TRBJ1-3	few	TRBV10-3	NA	CAISEYSSGNTIYF	TGTGCCATCAGTGAGTACAGCTCTGGAAACACCATATATTTT
TRBJ1-5	once	TRBV28	NA	CASSGDQPQHF	TGTGCCAGCAGTGGAGATCAGCCCCAGCATTTT
TRBJ2-5	NA	TRBV7-6	TRBD1	CASSLGQGLRETQYF	TGTGCCAGCAGCTTAGGACAGGGGCTAAGGGAGACCCAGTACTTC
TRBJ1-6	NA	TRBV27	NA	CASSRTQSGIYSPLHF	TGTGCCAGCAGCCGGACGCAGTCGGGAATTTATTCACCCCTCCACTTT
TRBJ2-1	few	TRBV14	NA	CASSQDAGYYNEQFF	TGTGCCAGCAGCCAAGATGCGGGCTACTACAATGAGCAGTTCTTC
TRBJ2-1	NA	TRBV5-4	TRBD2	CASRGLASNEQFF	TGTGCCAGCAGGGGACTAGCCAGCAATGAGCAGTTCTTC
TRBJ2-1	once	TRBV27	TRBD2	CASSSTGLAAYNEQFF	TGTGCCAGCAGTTCCACTGGACTAGCGGCCTACAATGAGCAGTTCTTC
TRBJ2-5	NA	TRBV2	NA	CASSEQGRAETQYF	TGTGCCAGCAGTGAACAGGGGCGGGCCGAGACCCAGTACTTC
TRBJ1-5	NA	TRBV28	TRBD1	CASSITTGGIRYSSNQPQHF	TGTGCCAGCAGTATCACCACAGGGGGAATTAGGTATAGTAGCAATCAGCCCCAGCATTTT
TRBJ2-7	NA	TRBV28	TRBD1	CASSFPGQGAYEQYF	TGTGCCAGCAGTTTCCCCGGACAGGGGGCCTACGAGCAGTACTTC
TRBJ2-1	few	TRBV14	NA	CASSQGLEGTGDDWNEQFF	TGTGCCAGCAGCCAAGGTTTGGAGGGTACGGGAGACGATTGGAATGAGCAGTTCTTC
TRBJ2-3	NA	TRBV28	TRBD2	CASSLPPGLVGDTQYF	TGTGCCAGCAGTTTGCCTCCGGGACTAGTAGGGGATACGCAGTATTTT
TRBJ2-3	few	TRBV30	NA	CAWTPRRGPLYTDTQYF	TGTGCCTGGACCCCCCGCAGGGGACCCCTTTACACAGATACGCAGTATTTT
TRBJ2-3	NA	TRBV4-1	NA	CASSQTGLGEDTQYF	TGCGCCAGCAGCCAAACAGGGTTGGGGGAAGATACGCAGTATTTT
TRBJ2-7	NA	TRBV27	NA	CASSPQGVCPYEQYF	TGTGCCAGCAGTCCCCAGGGTGTCTGCCCCTACGAGCAGTACTTC
TRBJ2-6	NA	TRBV19	TRBD2	CASSLLGLAGSSGANVLTF	TGTGCCAGTAGTCTCCTGGGACTAGCGGGTTCCTCTGGGGCCAACGTCCTGACTTTC
TRBJ2-1	NA	TRBV30	TRBD2	CAWSPLGGSGGAREQFF	TGTGCCTGGAGTCCTCTCGGGGGTAGCGGGGGGGCTCGTGAGCAGTTCTTC